Reported below is one T cell receptor (beta chain). As yet, its antigen is unknown. This entry belongs to a study of shared clonotypes between healthy human individuals. Background on the study: CD4 naive and memory got three plates each, CD8 naive two, CD8 memory one.

DNA at about 210 ng, some 31,000 T cell genomes, went into sorted-subset replicate PCRs. Repertoires were generated with immunoSEQ multiplex PCR, while TCRdb's copy carries only in-frame clones and drops some. The table lists some 550,000 clones, around 97% of them singletons, with 0.055% to 0.07% in the top ten. Each sample came from a Caucasian adult donor living in Nashville, Tennessee. Study-wide results and caveats: The low donor count limited represented genetic and exposure-history diversity.

Germline lookup yields CDR1 LNHDA and CDR2 SQIVND (reference sequence). The CDR3 is 15 amino acids. The junction had 1 base not matched to a gene; V was cut back by 1 base and J by 2 bases. Sequenced sample: naive CD4+ T cells sorted from blood. As to subset: CD45RA+ positively selected. This chain uses TRBV19 with TRBJ2-7, with 11 bases aligning to TRBD1. This TCR was sampled from a woman aged 30 to 39 in good health. The CDR3 sequence is CASSIVDRGPYEQYF. The CDR3 DNA sequence: TGTGCCAGTAGTATAGTGGACAGGGGGCCCTACGAGCAGTACTTC.